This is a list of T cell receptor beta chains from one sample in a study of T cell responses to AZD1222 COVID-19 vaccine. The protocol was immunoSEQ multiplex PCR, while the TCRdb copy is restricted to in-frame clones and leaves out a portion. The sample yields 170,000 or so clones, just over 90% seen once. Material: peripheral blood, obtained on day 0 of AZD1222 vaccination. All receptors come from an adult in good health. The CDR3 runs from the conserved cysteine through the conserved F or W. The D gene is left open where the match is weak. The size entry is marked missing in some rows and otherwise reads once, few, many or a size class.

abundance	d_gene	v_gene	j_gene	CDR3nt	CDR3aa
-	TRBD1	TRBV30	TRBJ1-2	TGTGCCTGGAGTACAGGGGCTAACTATGGCTACACCTTC	CAWSTGANYGYTF
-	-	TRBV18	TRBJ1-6	TGTGCCAGCTCACCCGGGGGCCAGGCCTATAATTCACCCCTCCACTTT	CASSPGGQAYNSPLHF
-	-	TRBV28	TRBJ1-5	TGTGCCAGCAGTAGACAGACTAGCAATCAGCCCCAGCATTTT	CASSRQTSNQPQHF
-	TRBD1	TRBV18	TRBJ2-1	TGTGCCAGCTCTGACAGGGGGTTGAATGAGCAGTTCTTC	CASSDRGLNEQFF
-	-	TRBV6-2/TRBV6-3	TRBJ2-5	TGTGCCAGCAGTTCCTTACAAGTTACTCGAGAGACCCAGTACTTC	CASSSLQVTRETQYF
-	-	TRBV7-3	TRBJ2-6	TGTGCCAGCAGCACCTCTGGGGCCAACGTCCTGACTTTC	CASSTSGANVLTF
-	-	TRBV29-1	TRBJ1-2	TGCAGCGTTGACGAGCCGGGGGAGGGGGTCGGGTCTGGAGGCTACACCTTC	CSVDEPGEGVGSGGYTF
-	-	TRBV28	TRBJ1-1	TGTGCCAGCAGACCCTGGTCGGGGAACACTGAAGCTTTCTTT	CASRPWSGNTEAFF
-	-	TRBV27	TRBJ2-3	TGTGCCAGCAGTTTGAGGTCTGGGGGGAGCACAGATACGCAGTATTTT	CASSLRSGGSTDTQYF
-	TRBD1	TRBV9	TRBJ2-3	TGTGCCAGCAGCGTAGTTGGACAGGGTCCCACAGATACGCAGTATTTT	CASSVVGQGPTDTQYF
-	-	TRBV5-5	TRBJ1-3	TGTGCCAGCAGCTTGGGTCTGTATGACGGATACTCTGGAAACACCATATATTTT	CASSLGLYDGYSGNTIYF
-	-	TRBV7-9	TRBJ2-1	TGTGCCAGCAGCCCTCTCTTACATGACAGGAACAATGAGCAGTTCTTC	CASSPLLHDRNNEQFF
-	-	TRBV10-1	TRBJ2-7	TGCGCCAGCAGTGAGTCGAAAGGTGGGAGGTCCTACGAGCAGTACTTC	CASSESKGGRSYEQYF
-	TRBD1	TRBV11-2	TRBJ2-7	TGTGCCAGCAGCTTAGGACAGGGGGCATCCTACGAGCAGTACTTC	CASSLGQGASYEQYF
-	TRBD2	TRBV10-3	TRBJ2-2	TGTGCCATCAGTGTGGTAGCGGGGGGCCAGGGCACCGGGGAGCTGTTTTTT	CAISVVAGGQGTGELFF
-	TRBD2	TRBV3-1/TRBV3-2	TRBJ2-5	TGTGCCAGCAGCCAAACTAGCGGGGGTGAGTGGGTCCAGTACTTC	CASSQTSGGEWVQYF
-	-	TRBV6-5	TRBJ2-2	TGTGCCAGCAGTTACTCGAATGCGAACACCGGGGAGCTGTTTTTT	CASSYSNANTGELFF
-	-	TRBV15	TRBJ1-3	TGTGCCACCAGCAGAGATAGCCTGGGACCCCATTTT	CATSRDSLGPHF
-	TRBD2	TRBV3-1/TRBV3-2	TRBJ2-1	TGTGCCAGCAGCCGCCCCACTAGCGGGGGGAACTACAATGAGCAGTTCTTC	CASSRPTSGGNYNEQFF
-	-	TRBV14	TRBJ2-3	TGTGCCAGCAGGTCCGGGGCCGGAGATACGCAGTATTTT	CASRSGAGDTQYF
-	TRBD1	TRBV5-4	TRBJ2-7	TGTGCCACCCACGGACAGGGGGGCTACGAGCAGTACTTC	CATHGQGGYEQYF
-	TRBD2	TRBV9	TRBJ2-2	TGTGCCAGCAGCCCGGGACTAGCCAGCGGGGAGCTGTTTTTT	CASSPGLASGELFF
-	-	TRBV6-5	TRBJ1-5	TGTGCCAGCAGTTCGCTAACTGAGGGCAATCAGCCCCAGCATTTT	CASSSLTEGNQPQHF
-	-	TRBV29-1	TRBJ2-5	TGCAGCGTTGCGGTAGGGAGCGGGCAAGAGACCCAGTACTTC	CSVAVGSGQETQYF
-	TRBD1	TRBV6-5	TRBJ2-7	TGTGCCAGCAGTACCCGGACAGGGGCCCTCTTCTTC	CASSTRTGALFF
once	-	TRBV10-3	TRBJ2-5	TGTGCCATCAGTGATCCCAATGAAGAGACCCAGTACTTC	CAISDPNEETQYF
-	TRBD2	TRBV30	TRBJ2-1	TGTGCCTGGAGTCTCGGACTAGCGGGGGATGAGCAGTTCTTC	CAWSLGLAGDEQFF
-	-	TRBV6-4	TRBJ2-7	TGTGCCAGCAGTGAAGGCGAATCCTACGAGCAGTACTTC	CASSEGESYEQYF
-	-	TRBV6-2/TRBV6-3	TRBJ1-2	TGTGCCAGCAGTTATATAGACTATGGCTACACCTTC	CASSYIDYGYTF
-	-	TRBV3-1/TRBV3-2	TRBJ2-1	TGTGCCAGCAGCCAAGCGCCGAAGAGCTCCTACAATGAGCAGTTCTTC	CASSQAPKSSYNEQFF